This TCR beta chain was sequenced during a study of neurological immune-mediated disorders. The study's findings and limits: No sharing of CDR3 amino acid sequences was observed among expanded clones across subjects, suggesting private repertoires in all groups. Whereas HTLV-1-associated myelopathy showed the most TCR clonal expansion, multiple sclerosis showed the least, with levels below those of healthy controls.

The germline V gene has CDR1 DFQATT and CDR2 SNEGSKA (reference sequence). The CDR3 covers 15 residues. Trimming took off 5 bases at V and 10 bases at J, with 21 bases between the two ends. The cDNA was synthesized by means of template-switch 5'RACE, which was carried out with 10-nucleotide random UMIs. A single run covered 15-18 subjects with over 190 million TCR-beta sequences. In TCRdb, the 5' RACE reads were re-called with MiXCR into one record per CDR3 protein. The sample carries under 90,000 distinct CDR3 sequences, roughly 10% recorded once. This clonotype was detected only a few times. Its antigen is as yet unknown. Time point of the sample: longitudinal time-point 1 (baseline).

Sequencing input: PBMCs. The chain is built from TRBV20-1 and TRBJ1-6; D is undetermined. This clonotype was obtained from a young man in good health. In nucleotides, the CDR3 is TGCAGTGCTCTCGATATGACGGGAGGCGGATCACCCCTCCACTTT. Its protein is CSALDMTGGGSPLHF.